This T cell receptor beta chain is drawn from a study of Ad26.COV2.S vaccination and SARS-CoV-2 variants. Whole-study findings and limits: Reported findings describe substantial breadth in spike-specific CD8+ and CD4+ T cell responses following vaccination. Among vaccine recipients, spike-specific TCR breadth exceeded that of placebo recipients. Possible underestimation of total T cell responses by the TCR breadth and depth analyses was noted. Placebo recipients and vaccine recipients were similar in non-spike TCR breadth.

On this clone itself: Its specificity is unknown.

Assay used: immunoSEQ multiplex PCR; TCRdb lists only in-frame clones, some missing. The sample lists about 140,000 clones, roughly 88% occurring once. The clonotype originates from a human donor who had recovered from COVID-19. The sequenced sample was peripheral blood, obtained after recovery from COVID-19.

CDR3 amino acids: CASSSTVQINTEAFF. In nucleotides, the CDR3 is TGCGCCAGCAGTTCTACGGTCCAGATCAACACTGAAGCTTTCTTT. The genes are TRBV5-1 and TRBJ1-1; D is ambiguous. CDR1 and CDR2 from the germline V gene are SGHRS and YFSETQ. Trimming removed 5 bases from V and 2 bases from J, with 16 bases in between. This CDR3 has 15 residues.